This T cell receptor beta chain was profiled in a study of shared clonotypes between healthy human individuals. This clone was seen ten or more times. TCRdb keeps only in-frame clones here, not all; method: immunoSEQ multiplex PCR. In the table there are about 230,000 clones, over 60% of which are singletons. The germline V gene has CDR1 MNHNS and CDR2 SASEGT. Trimming shortened V by 5 bases and J by 7 bases, and 11 bases separated the two germline ends. This CDR3 is 12 amino acids long. This clonotype was sampled from a man aged 30 to 39 in good health. The sample consisted of memory CD4+ T cells sorted from blood. Subset in this sample: CD45RA-negative fraction. The chain has TRBV6-1 and TRBJ2-5, with TRBD2 as a possible D gene (5 bases). The CDR3 DNA sequence: TGTGCCAGCAGTTGGGAGAGGGCGACCCAGTACTTC. Encoded protein: CASSWERATQYF.